This T cell receptor beta chain was identified in a study of technical replicates of blood from a handful of donors. The CDR3 length is 14 residues. Germline V gene data show CDR1 as SGHDN and CDR2 as FVKESK. The V segment lost 4 bases and the J segment 2 bases; nucleotides outside the gene matches: 5. The method was immunoSEQ multiplex PCR; TCRdb's version includes in-frame clones alone and lacks a portion of them. The sample has about 73,000 clones, over 90% seen once; the top ten hold 4.7%. V gene TRBV14 combines with J gene TRBJ2-7, with 7 bases lining up with TRBD1. The clonotype originates from a human donor in good health. Some clones in this sample may be carry-over from other donors' samples. The sequenced material came from PBMCs. CDR3 DNA sequence: TGTGCCAGCAGCCCTATACAGGGGACCTACGAGCAGTACTTC. Residues: CASSPIQGTYEQYF.